These 14 T cell receptor beta chains came from one sample sequenced in a study of cytomegalovirus exposure and HLA in healthy donors. A multiplex PCR was run with 60 Vbeta primers and 13 Jbeta primers. This table comes from immunoSEQ multiplex PCR, and its TCRdb copy is limited to in-frame clones, with some not included. The sample includes 120,000 to 150,000 clones, approximately 9% seen only once; the top ten take approximately 1.8%. What was sequenced was PBMCs. The receptors here all came from a male donor in good health and CMV-seronegative.

The chain employs TRBV19 and TRBJ1-4; possible D gene TRBD1, 5 bases. V gave up 3 bases and J gave up 8 bases, with 13 bases separating them. From germline, CDR1 is LNHDA and CDR2 SQIVND (reference sequence). The CDR3 consists of 14 residues. This chain's CDR3 is CASSIRGGGEKLFF. As DNA, the CDR3 is TGTGCCAGTAGTATCCGGGGCGGGGGAGAAAAACTGTTTTTT.

This clone was detected a few times. The V call is TRBV6-5, the J call TRBJ1-1; D perhaps matches TRBD1 (6 bases). CDR3 length: 14 amino acids. The V end was cut by 6 bases, the J end by 4 bases, with 15 bases between. CDR1 and CDR2 from the germline V gene are MNHEY and SVGAGI. Here the CDR3 DNA reads TGTGCCAGCAGGACAGGTCGGTGGGTCACTGAAGCTTTCTTT. Encoded protein: CASRTGRWVTEAFF.

The chain uses TRBV29-1 and TRBJ1-1; D remains unclear. The germline V and J ends were trimmed by 8 bases and 5 bases, with 12 bases remaining between them. The CDR3 length is 11 residues. Germline V gene data show CDR1 as SQVTM and CDR2 as ANQGSEA. The CDR3 here is CSLLVRTEAFF. The CDR3 DNA follows: TGCAGCCTCCTTGTGCGGACTGAAGCTTTCTTT. Variable domain in full (rest from reference TRBV29-1 and TRBJ1-1): SAVISQKPSRDICQRGTSLTIQCQVDSQVTMMFWYRQQPGQSLTLIATANQGSEATYESGFVIDKFPISRPNLTFSTLTVSNMSPEDSSIYLCSLLVRTEAFFGQGTRLTVV.

This chain uses TRBV2 with TRBJ2-3, with 7 bases lining up with TRBD1. The CDR3 consists of 15 residues. The germline CDR1 and CDR2 sequences are SNHLY and FYNNEI. J lost 0 bases, V lost 5 bases, and 5 bases had no gene match. CDR3 loop: CASSYRGTSTDTQYF. The DNA of the CDR3 is TGTGCCAGCAGTTACAGGGGAACCAGCACAGATACGCAGTATTTT.

The V call is TRBV7-8, the J call TRBJ1-5, with TRBD1 matching 7 bases. This CDR3 has 16 amino acids. In germline, CDR1 is SGHVS, CDR2 FQNEAQ. V shed 1 base, J shed 6 bases, and the junction held 9 bases outside the gene matches. The CDR3 sequence is CASSLEGTVSFQPQHF. CDR3 coding DNA: TGTGCCAGCAGCTTAGAGGGGACAGTAAGTTTTCAGCCCCAGCATTTT.

This chain connects TRBV28 to TRBJ1-2, with 7 bases lining up with TRBD1. After removal of 7 bases from V and 8 bases from J, the junction contained 13 bases not matched to a gene. CDR3 length equals 14 residues. The germline V gene has CDR1 MDHEN and CDR2 SYDVKM. This chain's CDR3 is CASTPGDSYGGYTF. The CDR3 nucleotides are TGTGCCAGCACACCCGGGGACAGCTATGGAGGCTACACCTTC.

This chain uses TRBV28 with TRBJ2-7; possible D gene TRBD2, 6 bases. The V gene's germline CDR1 is MDHEN and CDR2 SYDVKM. CDR3 length equals 16 residues. Trimming stripped 5 bases from V and 0 bases from J, with 17 bases between. The CDR3: CASSPVGGFRSYEQYF. CDR3 DNA: TGTGCCAGCAGTCCCGTAGGAGGGTTCCGCTCCTACGAGCAGTACTTC. The full variable domain, rest sourced from reference TRBV28 and TRBJ2-7, is DVKVTQSSRYLVKRTGEKVFLECVQDMDHENMFWYRQDPGLGLRLIYFSYDVKMKEKGDIPEGYSVSREKKERFSLILESASTNQTSMYLCASSPVGGFRSYEQYFGPGTRLTVT.

The chain recombines TRBV5-1 with TRBJ1-1; 8 bases are shared with TRBD1. The junction had 1 base not matched to a gene; V was cut back by 2 bases and J by 1 base. CDR1 and CDR2 from the germline V gene are SGHRS and YFSETQ. The CDR3 sequence is 14 residues long. CDR3 bases: TGCGCCAGCAGCTTTGACAGGGGGAACACTGAAGCTTTCTTT. Its translation: CASSFDRGNTEAFF.

CDR3: CASSIDRGSGGYTF. The CDR3 bases are TGTGCCAGTAGTATCGACAGGGGGTCAGGTGGCTACACCTTC. The V gene is TRBV19, the J gene TRBJ1-2, with 9 bases fitting TRBD1. V was pared by 3 bases and J by 7 bases, with 6 bases of the junction left unmatched. Germline CDR1 and CDR2: LNHDA and SQIVND (reference sequence). The CDR3 covers 14 residues.

The genes are TRBV7-8 and TRBJ2-5; a possible D gene is TRBD2 (6 bases). V shed 3 bases and J shed 7 bases, with 12 bases lying between them. This CDR3 comprises 13 residues. Germline CDR1 SGHVS, CDR2 FQNEAQ. DNA of the CDR3: TGTGCCAGCAGCTTGGGAGAAGCGGGGACCCAGTACTTC. Residues: CASSLGEAGTQYF. Using reference TRBV7-8 and TRBJ2-5 for the parts outside the CDR3, the full variable domain is GAGVSQSPRYKVAKRGQDVALRCDPISGHVSLFWYQQALGQGPEFLTYFQNEAQLDKSGLPSDRFFAERPEGSVSTLKIQRTQQEDSAVYLCASSLGEAGTQYFGPGTRLLVL.

The chain joins TRBV28 to TRBJ2-1, with TRBD2 matching over 9 bases. Germline-derived CDR1 and CDR2 are MDHEN and SYDVKM. The J segment lost 4 bases and the V segment lost 6 bases, leaving 10 bases of the junction unmatched. The CDR3 runs to 16 residues. CDR3 residues: CASSDLAAGGYNEQFF. In DNA, the CDR3 is TGTGCCAGCAGCGATCTAGCGGCGGGGGGGTACAATGAGCAGTTCTTC.

The chain uses TRBV27 and TRBJ2-7; D remains ambiguous. CDR1 and CDR2 from the germline V gene are MNHEY and SMNVEV (reference sequence). The CDR3 has 13 residues. Trimming stripped 10 bases from V and 1 base from J, with 14 bases between. The CDR3 sequence: CATLSGPSYEQYF. Written as DNA, the CDR3 is TGTGCCACCCTTTCAGGCCCATCCTACGAGCAGTACTTC.

This chain links TRBV5-6 with TRBJ1-6, with 8 bases lining up with TRBD1. Unmatched junction bases numbered 11, after V lost 5 bases and J lost 10 bases. CDR1 is SGHDT and CDR2 is YYEEEE in the germline V gene. This CDR3 contains 15 residues. In DNA form, the CDR3 reads TGTGCCAGCAGTCTTGGACAGGGAGCCTCCTCACCCCTCCACTTT. Residues: CASSLGQGASSPLHF.

A few counts support this clone. The chain recombines TRBV5-1 with TRBJ2-3; the match to TRBD1 covers 7 bases. Trimming at V came to 5 bases and at J to 5 bases, leaving 11 bases not matched to a gene. Germline CDR1 SGHRS, CDR2 YFSETQ. This CDR3 is 15 amino acids long. The CDR3 here is CASSLTGIGVDTQYF. The CDR3 DNA sequence: TGCGCCAGCAGTCTGACAGGGATCGGTGTAGATACGCAGTATTTT.